The present T cell receptor (beta chain) was sequenced within a study of CD8 T cells in Susac syndrome. The individuals used as controls were healthy donors who had been matched for both age and sex. Germline CDR1 SQVTM, CDR2 ANQGSEA. V was pared by 4 bases and J by 3 bases, with 13 bases between. This CDR3 comprises 14 residues. RNA totalling roughly 0.45 to 1 ug underwent reverse transcription with random hexamers. An immunoSEQ multiplex PCR amplified TCR beta CDR3 over 54 Vbeta and 13 Jbeta. TCRdb redid the calling of the immunoSEQ multiplex PCR reads with MiXCR, one entry per CDR3 protein. The top ten clones hold roughly 0.08% of a sample with 95,000 to 150,000 distinct CDR3 sequences, around 94% of them seen once.

The source of this sequence is a human donor in good health. Sequenced sample: CD4+ T cells from PBMCs. This chain connects TRBV29-1 to TRBJ2-1, with D unresolved. Written as DNA, the CDR3 is TGCAGCGTTGCAGTTACGAGGAACTACAATGAGCAGTTCTTC. This gives the protein CSVAVTRNYNEQFF.